Below are 24 T cell receptor beta chains sequenced from a single sample in a study of vaccination and CD4 T cells after COVID-19. Cultured CD4+ T cell DNA underwent sequencing with the Oncomine TCR Beta short-read assay. In TCRdb, the PCR reads were re-called with MiXCR into one record per CDR3 protein. The sample yields around 15,000 distinct CDR3 sequences, approximately 49% seen once. Antigens of these TCRs are unknown. Time point denoted: late sampling 161 to 241 days after vaccination in three convalescent patients. Treatment specified: approximately 10-day PBMC culture with coronavirus spike peptide pools or control peptides (ViraFEST assay). The sequencing used CD4+ T cells from blood, cultured in vitro, collected about 7 months after SARS-CoV-2 vaccination. The source of these receptors is a human donor who had recovered from COVID-19.

This clonotype turned up a few times. The V call is TRBV6-5, the J call TRBJ2-5; 9 nucleotides agree with TRBD2. Trimming removed 0 bases from V and 1 base from J; junction bases left unmatched: 3. Germline V gene data show CDR1 as MNHEY and CDR2 as SVGAGI. The CDR3 contains 16 residues. CDR3 DNA: TGTGCCAGCAGTTACTCCCTAGCGGGGAGCCAAGAGACCCAGTACTTC. Translation gives CASSYSLAGSQETQYF.

In its sample, this clonotype was seen once. This chain uses TRBV6-1 with TRBJ1-2, with 9 bases matching TRBD1. V dropped 6 bases and J dropped 2; count of bases not matched to a gene: 7. In germline, CDR1 is MNHNS, CDR2 SASEGT. The CDR3 sequence is 15 residues long. CDR3 sequence reads: CASRWTGDLNYGYTF. CDR3 DNA: TGTGCCAGCAGGTGGACAGGGGACCTCAACTATGGCTACACCTTC.

This chain joins TRBV7-9 and TRBJ1-1; weak D call: TRBD1 (5 bases). This CDR3 has 14 amino acids. V was shortened by 1 base and J by 4 bases, with 10 bases between the two germline ends. In germline, CDR1 is SEHNR, CDR2 FQNEAQ (reference sequence). The CDR3 loop reads CASSLGQGSTEAFF. Written as DNA, the CDR3 is TGTGCCAGCAGCTTAGGGCAGGGCTCCACTGAAGCTTTCTTT.

There are a few counts of this clonotype. Here the CDR3 reads CATSNGYNTEAFF. The CDR3 nucleotides are TGTGCCACCAGTAACGGCTATAACACTGAAGCTTTCTTT. This chain joins TRBV15 and TRBJ1-1; D is ambiguous. V dropped 6 bases and J dropped 2 bases, with 10 bases sitting between them. The CDR3 contains 13 residues. Germline V lookup: CDR1 LNHNV, CDR2 YYDKDF (reference sequence).

By sample fraction, this clonotype is medium-sized (0.01 to 0.1%). The J gene is TRBJ1-3, the V gene TRBV7-9; D unclear. CDR3 size: 18 residues. Germline V gene data show CDR1 as SEHNR and CDR2 as FQNEAQ (reference sequence). V dropped 2 bases and J dropped 4 bases, with 21 bases sitting between them. The CDR3 spells CASSLRAAALTPGNTIYF. CDR3 coding DNA: TGTGCCAGCAGCTTAAGGGCGGCGGCCCTAACGCCGGGAAACACCATATATTTT.

The chain employs TRBV4-1 and TRBJ1-2; the match to TRBD1 covers 9 bases. This CDR3 contains 16 residues. Germline lookup yields CDR1 MGHRA and CDR2 YSYEKL. V lost 0 bases, J lost 4 bases, and 6 bases stayed unmatched. The CDR3 region is CASSQDRRDRVYGYTF. The CDR3 DNA reads as TGCGCCAGCAGCCAAGACCGTAGGGACAGGGTCTATGGCTACACCTTC.

V usage is TRBV4-2 and J usage is TRBJ2-5; D unclear. The CDR3 covers 14 residues. Trimming removed 0 bases from V and 4 bases from J, with 9 bases in between. Per the germline V gene, CDR1 is LGHNA and CDR2 is YNFKEQ. CDR3 region: CASSQEVMGETQYF. The CDR3 DNA sequence: TGTGCCAGCAGCCAAGAGGTGATGGGAGAGACCCAGTACTTC.

The genes are TRBV2 and TRBJ2-3; D is possibly TRBD1 or TRBD2 (5 bases each). The CDR3 has 13 amino acids. Trimming removed 8 bases from V and 3 bases from J, with 12 bases in between. Germline V lookup: CDR1 SNHLY, CDR2 FYNNEI. The CDR3 reads CASFPGQTDTQYF. The CDR3 DNA is TGTGCCAGCTTCCCGGGGCAAACAGATACGCAGTATTTT.

The count of this clonotype is one. The chain is built from TRBV7-9 and TRBJ2-5, with 12 bases fitting TRBD1. The CDR3 totals 16 residues. Trimming took 5 bases from V and 4 from J; bases not matched to a gene: 8. Per germline, CDR1 SEHNR and CDR2 FQNEAQ (reference sequence). The CDR3: CASSPPGQGATETQYF. Here the CDR3 DNA reads TGTGCCAGCAGCCCGCCGGGACAGGGGGCTACAGAGACCCAGTACTTC.

This clonotype appeared once. The gene calls are TRBV11-2 and TRBJ2-7, with unresolved D. The germline V gene encodes CDR1 SGHAT and CDR2 FQNNGV. Trimming stripped 3 bases from V and 1 base from J, with 7 bases between. This CDR3 comprises 13 residues. The CDR3 spells CASSFGLSYEQYF. The CDR3 region has the DNA TGTGCCAGCAGCTTCGGCCTATCCTACGAGCAGTACTTC.

A few counts support this clonotype. The rearrangement links TRBV7-2 to TRBJ2-5; no firm D call. The CDR3 has 14 amino acids. The V end was cut by 0 bases, the J end by 2 bases, with 7 bases between. Germline CDR1 and CDR2: SGHTA and FQGNSA. CDR3 sequence reads: CASSLAAGQETQYF. The CDR3 DNA sequence: TGTGCCAGCAGCTTAGCAGCTGGGCAAGAGACCCAGTACTTC.

The chain couples TRBV5-6 to TRBJ1-2; D ambiguous. The CDR3 has 12 amino acids. The V end was cut by 0 bases, the J end by 5 bases, with 5 bases between. CDR1 SGHDT and CDR2 YYEEEE come from the germline V gene. CDR3 region: CASSLARYGYTF. CDR3 bases: TGTGCCAGCAGCTTGGCCAGGTATGGCTACACCTTC.

V usage is TRBV7-2 and J usage is TRBJ2-2; TRBD2 is a possible D gene (7 bases). CDR1 and CDR2 from the germline V gene are SGHTA and FQGNSA. The CDR3 consists of 16 residues. Deletions cut 4 bases from V and 6 bases from J, with 18 bases between. CDR3 nucleotide sequence: TGTGCCAGCAGCTCATTCCCTCGGGGGGCGGCCGGGGAGCTGTTTTTT. Amino acid sequence: CASSSFPRGAAGELFF.

The chain has TRBV7-2 and TRBJ2-1, with 7 positions matching TRBD1. Germline loops: CDR1 SGHTA, CDR2 FQGNSA. Trimming removed 1 base from V and 4 bases from J; junction bases left unmatched: 7. This CDR3 comprises 16 residues. The CDR3 loop is CASSLGQGDSYNEQFF. CDR3 DNA: TGTGCCAGCAGCTTAGGCCAGGGGGATTCTTACAATGAGCAGTTCTTC.

The chain uses TRBV30 and TRBJ2-7; maybe TRBD1 (6 bases). This CDR3 spans 11 amino acids. V dropped 1 base and J dropped 8 bases, with 9 bases sitting between them. Germline V gives CDR1 GTSNPN, CDR2 SVGIG (reference sequence). The CDR3 DNA reads as TGTGCCTGGAGTGACAGGGACAAGCAGTACTTC. Its translation: CAWSDRDKQYF.

The genes are TRBV19 and TRBJ2-7; 9 bases match TRBD1. V shed 3 bases and J 2 bases; nucleotides not matched to a gene: 2. This CDR3 comprises 14 residues. CDR1 LNHDA and CDR2 SQIVND come from the germline V gene (reference sequence). CDR3 DNA: TGTGCCAGTAGTATGAGGACAGGGGCCTACGAGCAGTACTTC. Its translation: CASSMRTGAYEQYF.

This chain links TRBV20-1 with TRBJ2-7; perhaps D is TRBD1 or TRBD2 (6 bases each). Trimming pared 3 bases from V and 5 bases from J, leaving 14 bases between. This CDR3 region has 13 residues. Germline V gene data show CDR1 as DFQATT and CDR2 as SNEGSKA (reference sequence). The CDR3 reads CSARTGGIHEQYF. In DNA form, the CDR3 reads TGCAGTGCTAGGACCGGGGGCATCCACGAGCAGTACTTC.

This chain links TRBV7-6 with TRBJ2-7, with unresolved D. V dropped 1 base and J dropped 2 bases, with 18 bases sitting between them. The CDR3 is 17 amino acids. Germline CDR1 is SGHVS and CDR2 is FNYEAQ. The CDR3 is CASSLGRPTTIPYEQYF. The DNA of the CDR3 is TGTGCCAGCAGCTTAGGTAGGCCCACCACAATCCCCTACGAGCAGTACTTC.

The CDR3: CASSYVKNTEAFF. In DNA, the CDR3 is TGTGCCAGCAGTTACGTGAAAAACACTGAAGCTTTCTTT. The chain joins TRBV6-5 to TRBJ1-1; D is undetermined. This CDR3 has 13 amino acids. Germline loops: CDR1 MNHEY, CDR2 SVGAGI. The V end was cut by 2 bases, the J end by 2 bases, with 6 bases between.

V is TRBV6-1 and J is TRBJ2-5; TRBD1 aligns across 12 bases. After removal of 7 bases from V and 7 bases from J, the junction contained 10 bases not matched to a gene. CDR1 and CDR2 (germline): MNHNS, SASEGT. This CDR3 comprises 15 residues. The CDR3 loop is CASKTRDRGHSTQYF. For the CDR3, the DNA is TGTGCCAGCAAAACCCGGGACAGGGGGCACTCGACCCAGTACTTC.

This rearrangement joins TRBV10-1 to TRBJ1-6; D not resolved. Between the trimmed V and J ends, which lost 5 bases and 0 bases, there was a span of 8 bases. CDR1 and CDR2 from the germline V gene are WNHNN and SYGVQD (reference sequence). The CDR3 loop spans 15 amino acids. CDR3 residues: CASSRSYSYNSPLHF. CDR3 DNA: TGCGCCAGCAGTCGCAGCTACTCCTATAATTCACCCCTCCACTTT.

Only a few counts were recorded for this clonotype. The rearrangement joins TRBV10-3 to TRBJ2-1, with TRBD2 matching over 9 bases. CDR1 and CDR2 (germline): ENHRY, SYGVKD. The length of the CDR3 is 13 residues. The V gene end was trimmed by 8 bases and the J gene end by 5 bases; junction bases not matched to a gene: 4. This CDR3 is CAIGGLANNEQFF. CDR3 bases: TGTGCCATCGGGGGACTAGCCAACAATGAGCAGTTCTTC.

The rearrangement joins TRBV6-5 to TRBJ2-7; 7 bases align to TRBD1. CDR3 length: 14 residues. The germline CDR1 and CDR2 sequences are MNHEY and SVGAGI. Trimming took 2 bases from V and 4 from J; bases not matched to a gene: 5. CDR3 nucleotide sequence: TGTGCCAGCAGTTACGTGGCAGGGGGATACGAGCAGTACTTC. The encoded protein is CASSYVAGGYEQYF.

The V and J genes are TRBV4-3 and TRBJ2-7; TRBD2 matches 8 bases. V lost 0 bases and J lost 3; bases outside the gene matches: 7. Germline V gene data show CDR1 as LGHNA and CDR2 as YSLEER. This CDR3 is 16 amino acids long. Here the CDR3 DNA reads TGCGCCAGCAGCCAAGAAATTTGGGCGGGGGGCTACGAGCAGTACTTC. It encodes CASSQEIWAGGYEQYF.